The entry that follows covers one TCR beta chain sequence. Its cognate antigen is unknown. These data belong to a study of graft-versus-host responses after intestinal transplantation. Trimming took off 7 bases at V and 2 bases at J, with 14 bases between the two ends. The CDR3 loop spans 14 amino acids. Germline lookup yields CDR1 MDHEN and CDR2 SYDVKM. Assay: immunoSEQ multiplex PCR; the TCRdb copy retains only in-frame clones and omits some. The sample contains fewer than 95,000 clones, 85% to 95% of which appear only once. The specimen was unstimulated CD8+ T cells sorted from spleen or lymph node cells, collected before transplant. The receptor comes from a human donor who was the organ donor for an intestinal transplant. V usage is TRBV28 and J usage is TRBJ2-5; D may be TRBD2 (5 bases). CDR3 residues: CASTPLVKQETQYF. The CDR3 DNA is TGTGCCAGCACCCCACTAGTTAAACAAGAGACCCAGTACTTC.